The 20 T cell receptor beta chains below all came from one sample that was sequenced in a study of T cell repertoires in cytomegalovirus infection. Which antigens these TCRs recognize remains unknown. One entry per CDR3 protein, called by TCRdb with MiXCR from the reads. Of tens of thousands of distinct CDR3 sequences in the sample, 20% were seen once. Sequencing was performed on CD8+ T cells from cultured PBMCs, taken from culture after CMV antigen stimulation. Every receptor here comes from a human donor in good health (CMV status not recorded). Some clones in this sample may be carry-over from other donors' samples.

The sample holds a few counts of this clonotype. V usage is TRBV7-2 and J usage is TRBJ1-2; no firm D call. Trimming shortened V by 5 bases and J by 0 bases, and 10 bases separated the two germline ends. Looked up from germline, CDR1 is SGHTA and CDR2 is FQGNSA. The CDR3 is 14 residues long. The CDR3 region is CASSALSANYGYTF. The CDR3 DNA sequence: TGTGCCAGCAGCGCCCTATCAGCTAACTATGGCTACACCTTC.

The chain links TRBV12-3 or TRBV12-4 to TRBJ1-5; D may be TRBD1 (5 bases). V gave up 3 bases and J gave up 3 bases, with 12 bases separating them. The CDR3 sequence is 15 residues long. The CDR3 protein is CASSFAGWINQPQHF. The CDR3 DNA reads TGTGCCAGCAGTTTTGCAGGGTGGATCAATCAGCCCCAGCATTTT.

The rearrangement uses TRBV6-2 or TRBV6-3 and TRBJ2-3, with 12 bases identical to TRBD2. CDR3 length: 16 amino acids. V lost 2 bases to trimming and J lost 4 bases; unmatched junction nucleotides: 4. CDR1 is MNHEY, CDR2 SVGEGT, per germline. The CDR3 coding sequence is TGTGCCAGCAGTTACACCGGACTAGCGGGGTCAGATACGCAGTATTTT. Translated: CASSYTGLAGSDTQYF.

A few counts support this clonotype. This chain links TRBV12-3 or TRBV12-4 with TRBJ1-5; D is possibly TRBD1 (6 bases). With 7 bases removed from V and 0 bases from J, the gap between germline ends came to 10 bases. CDR3 length: 14 amino acids. The CDR3 DNA reads as TGTGCCAGCACCCGGGACAATAGCAATCAGCCCCAGCATTTT. Translating it yields CASTRDNSNQPQHF.

The chain links TRBV7-8 to TRBJ1-1; TRBD1 is a possible D gene (6 bases). Trimming took off 5 bases at V and 5 bases at J, with 24 bases between the two ends. Germline CDR1 and CDR2: SGHVS and FQNEAQ. The CDR3 is made up of 17 amino acids. The CDR3, as DNA: TGTGCCAGCAGCACCGGGGGCCCGACACGGGTGAGAACTGAAGCTTTCTTT. Translating it yields CASSTGGPTRVRTEAFF.

CDR3 amino acids: CSAPSGTGPSGQYF. In DNA, the CDR3 is TGCAGTGCTCCCTCCGGGACAGGGCCATCGGGCCAGTACTTC. The J gene is TRBJ2-5, the V gene TRBV20-1, with 9 bases identical to TRBD1. Germline V gene data show CDR1 as DFQATT and CDR2 as SNEGSKA (reference sequence). The CDR3 runs to 14 residues. V lost 5 bases to trimming and J lost 10 bases; unmatched junction nucleotides: 14.

The chain has TRBV12-5 and TRBJ1-1, with 7 bases aligning to TRBD1. The CDR3 runs to 18 residues. V shed 5 bases, J shed 2 bases, and the junction held 17 bases outside the gene matches. Germline V CDR1 and CDR2: LGHNT, FRNRAP. The CDR3 here is CASGRDSHHTPLNTEAFF. The CDR3 coding sequence is TGTGCTAGTGGTCGGGACAGTCACCACACTCCCCTTAACACTGAAGCTTTCTTT.

The sample holds one count of this clonotype. The chain couples TRBV7-2 to TRBJ1-1; D call uncertain. CDR1 and CDR2 (germline): SGHTA, FQGNSA. V shed 2 bases and J shed 4 bases, with 8 bases lying between them. The CDR3 has 13 amino acids. This CDR3 reads CASSLIAGTEAFF. The CDR3 nucleotides read TGTGCCAGCAGCTTAATTGCGGGCACTGAAGCTTTCTTT.

The chain uses TRBV6-5 and TRBJ1-2; D ambiguous. The CDR3 has 14 residues. Trimming took 4 bases from V and 0 from J, leaving 9 bases between them. Per the germline V gene, CDR1 is MNHEY and CDR2 is SVGAGI. The CDR3 is CASSSDVSNYGYTF. The CDR3 DNA is TGTGCCAGCAGTTCGGACGTCTCTAACTATGGCTACACCTTC.

This clonotype was counted between two and nine times. The genes are TRBV6-6 and TRBJ2-7, with no clear D. V dropped 0 bases and J dropped 0 bases, with 6 bases sitting between them. The germline V gene encodes CDR1 MNHNY and CDR2 SVGAGI (reference sequence). The CDR3 contains 14 residues. As DNA, the CDR3 is TGTGCCAGCAGTTACTCCGGTAGCTCCTACGAGCAGTACTTC. This encodes CASSYSGSSYEQYF.

The chain recombines TRBV2 with TRBJ1-2; D not certain. The CDR3 extends over 14 amino acids. V lost 7 bases and J lost 0, with 12 bases in between. From germline, CDR1 is SNHLY and CDR2 FYNNEI. CDR3 sequence: CASTVPGTNYGYTF. CDR3 nucleotides: TGTGCCAGCACCGTACCGGGGACTAACTATGGCTACACCTTC. Supplemented by reference TRBV2 and TRBJ1-2, the full variable domain reads EPEVTQTPSHQVTQMGQEVILRCVPISNHLYFYWYRQILGQKVEFLVSFYNNEISEKSEIFDDQFSVERPDGSNFTLKIRSTKLEDSAMYFCASTVPGTNYGYTFGSGTRLTVV.

The rearrangement joins TRBV7-9 to TRBJ1-2; D uncertain. This CDR3 comprises 14 residues. Germline-derived CDR1 and CDR2 are SEHNR and FQNEAQ (reference sequence). V lost 3 bases to trimming and J lost 4 bases, with 12 bases between them. The CDR3 loop reads CASSLGSLTYGYTF. CDR3 DNA: TGTGCCAGCAGCTTGGGCAGTCTTACCTATGGCTACACCTTC.

This clonotype was seen a handful of times. The chain carries TRBV7-2 and TRBJ2-1; D is ambiguous. Germline V CDR1 and CDR2: SGHTA, FQGNSA. This CDR3 has 14 amino acids. Trimming took off 1 base at V and 8 bases at J, with 12 bases between the two ends. The CDR3 here is CASSLDGVLDEQFF. The CDR3 DNA reads as TGTGCCAGCAGCTTAGATGGGGTTTTGGATGAGCAGTTCTTC.

The CDR3, as DNA: TGTGCCAGCAGCTTAGAAAAACCGGGACAGGGCGGCGGCTACACCTTC. Its protein is CASSLEKPGQGGGYTF. The chain has TRBV7-6 and TRBJ1-2; 9 nucleotides agree with TRBD1. CDR1 SGHVS and CDR2 FNYEAQ come from the germline V gene. Unmatched junction bases numbered 11, after V lost 1 base and J lost 8 bases. This CDR3 region has 16 residues. The entire variable domain, with the rest obtained from reference TRBV7-6 and TRBJ1-2, is as follows: GAGVSQSPRYKVTKRGQDVALRCDPISGHVSLYWYRQALGQGPEFLTYFNYEAQQDKSGLPNDRFSAERPEGSISTLTIQRTEQRDSAMYRCASSLEKPGQGGGYTFGSGTRLTVV.

This clonotype was recorded a few times. The chain links TRBV20-1 to TRBJ1-2, with D unclear. CDR1 and CDR2 from the germline V gene are DFQATT and SNEGSKA (reference sequence). This CDR3 is built from 14 residues. The V end was cut by 3 bases, the J end by 4 bases, with 15 bases between. The CDR3 DNA follows: TGCAGTGCTAGGGTCGTTGTTCGGGCCTATGGCTACACCTTC. Translated: CSARVVVRAYGYTF.

The chain links TRBV27 to TRBJ1-1; TRBD1 matches 7 bases. CDR3 length: 15 residues. CDR1 and CDR2 from the germline V gene are MNHEY and SMNVEV (reference sequence). Trimming cost V 0 bases and J 2 bases; bases outside gene matches: 3. CDR3 sequence: CASSLSGGGNTEAFF. CDR3 nucleotides: TGTGCCAGCAGTTTATCGGGAGGGGGCAACACTGAAGCTTTCTTT.

The V and J genes are TRBV7-9 and TRBJ2-7, with unresolved D. This CDR3 is 13 amino acids long. V was cut by 6 bases and J by 2 bases, with 11 bases left in between. Germline V CDR1 and CDR2: SEHNR, FQNEAQ (reference sequence). The CDR3 nucleotides read TGTGCCAGCAGTACCCTAAAGGCCTACGAGCAGTACTTC. Amino acids: CASSTLKAYEQYF. The variable domain in full, completed from reference TRBV7-9 and TRBJ2-7, reads DTGVSQNPRHKITKRGQNVTFRCDPISEHNRLYWYRQTLGQGPEFLTYFQNEAQLEKSRLLSDRFSAERPKGSFSTLEIQRTEQGDSAMYLCASSTLKAYEQYFGPGTRLTVT.

The rearrangement links TRBV7-9 to TRBJ2-5, with 9 bases identical to TRBD1. CDR3 length equals 16 residues. Trimming took 4 bases from V and 5 from J; bases not matched to a gene: 11. The germline V gene encodes CDR1 SEHNR and CDR2 FQNEAQ (reference sequence). The CDR3 nucleotides are TGTGCCAGCAGCTCCCTACAGGGGGCGGTTGAGGAGACCCAGTACTTC. Translation gives CASSSLQGAVEETQYF.

The rearrangement uses TRBV7-8 and TRBJ2-1, with D hard to call. This CDR3 comprises 13 residues. Trimming shortened V by 1 base and J by 7 bases, and 8 bases separated the two germline ends. The germline V gene has CDR1 SGHVS and CDR2 FQNEAQ. The CDR3 here is CASSLVGFNEQFF. The CDR3 nucleotides are TGTGCCAGCAGCTTAGTGGGTTTTAATGAGCAGTTCTTC. Variable domain in full (rest from reference TRBV7-8 and TRBJ2-1): GAGVSQSPRYKVAKRGQDVALRCDPISGHVSLFWYQQALGQGPEFLTYFQNEAQLDKSGLPSDRFFAERPEGSVSTLKIQRTQQEDSAVYLCASSLVGFNEQFFGPGTRLTVL.

This clonotype was detected a few times. This chain links TRBV7-2 with TRBJ1-3; D ambiguous. CDR3 length equals 13 residues. Germline CDR1 reads SGHTA; CDR2 reads FQGNSA. Trimming shortened V by 6 bases and J by 0 bases, and 6 bases separated the two germline ends. The CDR3 nucleotides read TGTGCCAGCAGGATAAGCTCTGGAAACACCATATATTTT. This encodes CASRISSGNTIYF.